This T cell receptor (beta chain) was recovered during a study of CD8+ T cells in alopecia areata (dated by TCRdb to about 2018). Notes on the research overall: The study used high-throughput TCRbeta sequencing to examine T cell clonal expansion in alopecia areata, in both the C3H/HeJ mouse model and human patients. Scalp tissue and sorted CD4+ and CD8+ peripheral blood T cells from patchy and totalis/universalis alopecia areata patients and from healthy controls were covered by human TCRbeta sequencing. Scalp clonality was compared across normal scalp (n=4), patchy alopecia areata scalp (n=8), and alopecia totalis/universalis scalp (n=8). RNA came from the PAXgene miRNA kit for fixed scalp, the miRNeasy kit for PBMCs, and the RNeasy kit for mouse skin. TCRbeta CDR3 regions were amplified by immunoSEQ multiplex PCR using 35 Vbeta forward and 13 Jbeta reverse primers.

What the study reported, not specific to this receptor: Compared with normal scalp, lesional scalp had higher clonality and more expanded CD8+ clones, particularly in alopecia totalis/universalis, a pattern that suggests antigenic drive. Unlike mouse skin, where gammadelta T cells dominate, normal human skin contains resident alphabeta T cells that get sequenced too, which complicates analysis of the scalp TCR repertoire. Shared TCR sequences between patients were less evident than in mice, which may be partly attributable to HLA diversity in the patient population.

Peripheral blood and lesional scalp punch biopsies were obtained from patients with alopecia areata. After PBMCs were isolated by density centrifugation and stained for CD3, CD4 and CD8, a FACSAria was used to sort CD4+ and CD8+ T cells. The untreated alopecia areata patients were recruited through a multicenter biomarker study. In a handful of patients from the biomarker study, blood CD8+ T cells were sorted further into NKG2D-low and NKG2D-high fractions. Library preparation was by the immunoSEQ multiplex PCR assay. For TCR sequencing, RNA was extracted from every sample and reverse transcribed into cDNA to serve as template. First-strand cDNA was synthesized with SuperScript III using a 2:1 mix of oligo-dT and random hexamers. A synthetic immune receptor repertoire was used to assess amplification bias, and residual bias was removed computationally. The published analysis was carried out like this. Raw reads were preprocessed to remove errors, and CDR3 was defined according to IMGT conventions as the region from the conserved cysteine to phenylalanine. Clonality was calculated as 1 minus Shannon entropy normalized by log2 of the number of productive unique TCRs. Whether each scalp clone was CD4 or CD8 was inferred by checking scalp TCRbeta sequences against the CD4 and CD8 repertoires from sorted blood. TCRdb limited this immuneACCESS table to in-frame rearrangements with V and J called. A share of clones is missing; checked studies link under half to unresolved V genes, and the rest is unexplained. D and trimming were read from the DNA, whereas the V and J calls and clone size are those reported in that table. This sample comprises 95,000 to 150,000 clones, 45% to 50% of them detected only once. Roughly 10% of the sample goes to the ten largest clones.

On this clone itself: What antigen it recognizes has not been identified. There are no base qualities to consult, and no much larger clone falls within one base.

Taken from the germline V gene, the CDR1 and CDR2 loops are MGHDK and SYGVNS. V sheds 8 bases and J sheds 2 bases, leaving 18 bases between their ends. From the cysteine through the phenylalanine, the CDR3 covers 15 amino acids. Just CDR3 DNA is preserved here, 45 bases in frame from base 1. The specimen was NKG2D-low CD8+ T cells sorted from blood. Explained via the paper, the cell subset or site label denotes: sorted CD8+ NKG2D-low blood T cells. The TCR was taken from a human donor with alopecia areata. The chain was built from TRBV25-1 and TRBJ2-5; there is no confident call for the D gene. The DNA sequence follows: TGTGCCAGCGCCGTGGGCGAAGCCATACAAGAGACCCAGTACTTC. It specifies CASAVGEAIQETQYF.